The entry below gives a single T cell receptor beta chain sequence along with its context. Its antigen is as yet unknown. The CDR3 contains 13 residues. V was cut by 1 base and J by 9 bases, with 12 bases left in between. Germline CDR1 and CDR2: SGHTA and FQGNSA. The sample originates from a study of cytomegalovirus exposure and HLA in healthy donors. Findings and limits, study-wide: Later on, an analysis found that several of the most significant clusters appeared to be linked to common viral pathogens, which included parvovirus B19. In a later analysis, TCR beta V- and J-gene trimming was associated with a missense DCLRE1C variant. In an earlier analysis, most TCR beta V segments were productive about 87% or about 30% of the time.

13 Jbeta primers and 60 Vbeta primers were used for the PCR. Authors' data handling: In a later analysis, some 80 million unique TCR beta chains included roughly 11 million shared by two or more donors. Assay: immunoSEQ multiplex PCR; the TCRdb copy retains only in-frame clones and omits some. Clone size and the V and J calls come from that table; the DNA yielded D and trimming. In the table there are approximately 90,000 clones, roughly three quarters of which are singletons. V is TRBV7-2 and J is TRBJ1-2, with D unresolved. The TCR sequence derives from a woman aged 40-49 years in good health and CMV-seronegative. The sample taken for sequencing was PBMCs. For the CDR3, the DNA is TGTGCCAGCAGCTTAGACAGTCTTAGGAGCTACACCTTC. This encodes CASSLDSLRSYTF.